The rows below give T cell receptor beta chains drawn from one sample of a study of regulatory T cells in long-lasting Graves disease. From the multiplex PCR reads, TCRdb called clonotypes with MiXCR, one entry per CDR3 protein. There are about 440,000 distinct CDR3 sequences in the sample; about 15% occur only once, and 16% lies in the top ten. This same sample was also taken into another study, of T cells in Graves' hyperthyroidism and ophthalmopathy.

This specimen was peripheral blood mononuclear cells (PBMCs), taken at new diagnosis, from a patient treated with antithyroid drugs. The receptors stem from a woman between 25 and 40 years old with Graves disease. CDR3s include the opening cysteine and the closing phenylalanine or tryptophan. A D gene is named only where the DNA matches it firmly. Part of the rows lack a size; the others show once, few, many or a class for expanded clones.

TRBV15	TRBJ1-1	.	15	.	TGTGCCACCAGCAGAGAAGGACAGATGAACACTGAAGCTTTCTTT	CATSREGQMNTEAFF
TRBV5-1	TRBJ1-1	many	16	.	TGCGCCAGCAGCTTACAGGGTCCAGAGCGAGGGATTGAAGCTTTCTTT	CASSLQGPERGIEAFF
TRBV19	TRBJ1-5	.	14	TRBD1	TGTGCCAGTAGTATTACAGGGGGCAATCAGCCCCAGCATTTT	CASSITGGNQPQHF
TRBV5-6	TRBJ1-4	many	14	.	TGTGCCAGCAGCTTGGGGGACGGGAATGAAAAACTGTTTTTT	CASSLGDGNEKLFF
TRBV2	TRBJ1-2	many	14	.	TGTGCCAGCAGTGAGGTTACCGCTAACTATGGCTACACCTTC	CASSEVTANYGYTF
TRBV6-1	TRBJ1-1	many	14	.	TGTGCCAGCGGAGTGGGTGGGGGGAACACTGAAGCTTTCTTT	CASGVGGGNTEAFF
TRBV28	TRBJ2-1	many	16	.	TGTGCCAGCAGTTTCGTTGGTAGGCCCCCCTACAATGAGCAGTTCTTC	CASSFVGRPPYNEQFF
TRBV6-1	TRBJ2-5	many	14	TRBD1	TGTGCCAGCATGAGGACAGGGGGCAAAGAGACCCAGTACTTC	CASMRTGGKETQYF
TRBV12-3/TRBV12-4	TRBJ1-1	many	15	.	TGTGCCAGCAGTATACCTGGTGGGGCGAACACTGAAGCTTTCTTT	CASSIPGGANTEAFF
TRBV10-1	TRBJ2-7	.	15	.	TGCGCCAGTAGTGACACAGGGATCCGAAGCTACGAGCAGTACTTC	CASSDTGIRSYEQYF
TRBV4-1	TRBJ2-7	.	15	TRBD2	TGCGCCAGCAGCCCTCTGGCTAGCGGTACCTACGAGCAGTACTTC	CASSPLASGTYEQYF
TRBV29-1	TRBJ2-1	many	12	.	TGCAGCGCGTTGGACAGTTACAATGAGCAGTTCTTC	CSALDSYNEQFF
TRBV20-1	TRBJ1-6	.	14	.	TGCAGTGCTAGAGGGGTACCGGATTCCTCACCCCTCCACTTT	CSARGVPDSSPLHF
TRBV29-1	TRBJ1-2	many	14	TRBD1	TGCAGCGCAAATGACGTGACAGGGATGGATGGCTACACCTTC	CSANDVTGMDGYTF
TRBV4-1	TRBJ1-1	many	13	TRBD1	TGCGCCAGCAGCCAGCAGGGGGACACTGAAGCTTTCTTT	CASSQQGDTEAFF
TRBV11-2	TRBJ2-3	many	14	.	TGTGCCAGCAGCTTAGCCCCATCAACAGATACGCAGTATTTT	CASSLAPSTDTQYF
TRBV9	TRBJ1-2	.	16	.	TGTGCCAGCAGCGTAGAAGTGAACCTAGCTAACTATGGCTACACCTTC	CASSVEVNLANYGYTF
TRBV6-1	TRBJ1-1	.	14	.	TGTGCCAGTTCAACAGGGCCCATGAACACTGAAGCTTTCTTT	CASSTGPMNTEAFF
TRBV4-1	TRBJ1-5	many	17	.	TGCGCCAGCAGCCGCTGGGCGGTGATTAATAGCAATCAGCCCCAGCATTTT	CASSRWAVINSNQPQHF
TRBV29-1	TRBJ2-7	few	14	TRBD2	TGCAGCGTTGGTGAGGCGGGAGCCGTCTACGAGCAGTACTTC	CSVGEAGAVYEQYF
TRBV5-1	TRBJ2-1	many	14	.	TGCGCCAGCAGCCCACTGACACCTTTCAATGAGCAGTTCTTC	CASSPLTPFNEQFF
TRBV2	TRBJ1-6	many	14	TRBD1	TGTGCCAGCAGTGAAGGGACAGGGCTTTCACCCCTCCACTTT	CASSEGTGLSPLHF
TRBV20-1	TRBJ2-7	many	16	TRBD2	TGCAGTGCTAGAGCCCCTGGCGGGGGTGGGGCCTACGAGCAGTACTTC	CSARAPGGGGAYEQYF
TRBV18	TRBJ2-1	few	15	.	TGTGCCAGCTCACGCTGGGAGGAAGGTGGCAATGAGCAGTTCTTC	CASSRWEEGGNEQFF
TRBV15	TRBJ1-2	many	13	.	TGTGCCACGAGACGGGGGTCCGCCTATGGCTACACCTTC	CATRRGSAYGYTF
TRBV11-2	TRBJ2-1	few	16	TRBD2	TGTGCCAGTAGTTGGGGTAGCGGGAGCTCCTACAATGAGCAGTTCTTC	CASSWGSGSSYNEQFF
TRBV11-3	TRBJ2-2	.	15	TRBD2	TGTGCCAGCAGCGTACCGGGACTAAACAACGGGAAGCTGTTTTTT	CASSVPGLNNGKLFF
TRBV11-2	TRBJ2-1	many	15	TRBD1	TGTGCCAGCAGTTACCGGGACAGGAACTACAATGAGCAGTTCTTC	CASSYRDRNYNEQFF
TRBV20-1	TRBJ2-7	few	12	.	TGCAGTGCTAGAAAGGGTCGATACGAGCAGTACTTC	CSARKGRYEQYF
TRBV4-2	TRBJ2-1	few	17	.	TGTGCCAGCAGCCAAGATAATTCGGAGACAGTCCACAATGAGCAGTTCTTC	CASSQDNSETVHNEQFF
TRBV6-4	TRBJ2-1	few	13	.	TGTGCCAGCAGTGACTCGGGGGGTAGTGAGCAGTTCTTC	CASSDSGGSEQFF
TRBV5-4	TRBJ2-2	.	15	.	TGTGCCAGCAGCTTCCCGGGACTTAACACCGGGGAGCTGTTTTTT	CASSFPGLNTGELFF
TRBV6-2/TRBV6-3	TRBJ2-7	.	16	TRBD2	TGTGCCAGCAGTTCCCCGGGGACTAGCCGCTCCTACGAGCAGTACTTC	CASSSPGTSRSYEQYF
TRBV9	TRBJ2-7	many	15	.	TGTGCCAGCAGCGCCAGCTCGACCTCCACCTACGAGCAGTACTTC	CASSASSTSTYEQYF
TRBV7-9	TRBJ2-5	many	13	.	TGTGCCAGCAGCGGGACTTACCAAGAGACCCAGTACTTC	CASSGTYQETQYF
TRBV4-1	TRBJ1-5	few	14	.	TGCGCCAGCAGCCAAGAGGAAAAAGATCAGCCCCAGCATTTT	CASSQEEKDQPQHF
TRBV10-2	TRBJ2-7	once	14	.	TGCGCCAGCAGGGGAGGGCAGGGGGCCCACGAGCAGTACTTC	CASRGGQGAHEQYF
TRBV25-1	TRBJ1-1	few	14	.	TGTGCCAGCAGGAACGGACAGAAGAACACTGAAGCTTTCTTT	CASRNGQKNTEAFF
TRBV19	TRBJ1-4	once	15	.	TGTGCCAGTAGTATTGGAGGGGAAACTAATGAAAAACTGTTTTTT	CASSIGGETNEKLFF
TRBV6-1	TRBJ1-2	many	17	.	TGTGCCAGCAGTGTCGACCCGTTTGGGGGACCGGACTATGGCTACACCTTC	CASSVDPFGGPDYGYTF
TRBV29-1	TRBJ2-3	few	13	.	TGCAGCGTTGAAGTGGGAAGGACAGATACGCAGTATTTT	CSVEVGRTDTQYF
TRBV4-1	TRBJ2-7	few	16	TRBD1	TGCGCCAGCAGCCAACCGACAGGGGTTGGGACCTACGAGCAGTACTTC	CASSQPTGVGTYEQYF
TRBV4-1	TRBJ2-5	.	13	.	TGCGCCAGCAGCCAAGTATTCGAGGAGACCCAGTACTTC	CASSQVFEETQYF
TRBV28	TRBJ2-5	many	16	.	TGTGCCAGCAGTTTTAGGGGCGGAACGTACCAAGAGACCCAGTACTTC	CASSFRGGTYQETQYF
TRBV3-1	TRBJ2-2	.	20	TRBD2	TGTGCCAGCAGCAAATACTATGGTCTTATAGCGGGAGGGCCGTCCGGGGAGCTGTTTTTT	CASSKYYGLIAGGPSGELFF
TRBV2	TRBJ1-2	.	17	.	TGTGCCAGCAGTGAAGGAGGGTTGGGCGGAGGGGTATTTGGCTACACCTTC	CASSEGGLGGGVFGYTF
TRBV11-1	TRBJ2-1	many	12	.	TGTGCCAGCAGCCCTCGGAAGAATGAGCAGTTCTTC	CASSPRKNEQFF
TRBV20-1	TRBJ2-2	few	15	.	TGCAGTGCTAGAGGGGGGCCTGTAGACACCGGGGAGCTGTTTTTT	CSARGGPVDTGELFF
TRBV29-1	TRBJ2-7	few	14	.	TGCAGCGTTGAAGGGGGTCAGGGATCCTACGAGCAGTACTTC	CSVEGGQGSYEQYF
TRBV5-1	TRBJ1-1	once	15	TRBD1	TGCGCCAGCAGCTCAACCGGGACAGGGCTTACTGAAGCTTTCTTT	CASSSTGTGLTEAFF
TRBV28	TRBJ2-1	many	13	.	TGTGCCAGCAGTTTTCTAGCGAGGAATGAGCAGTTCTTC	CASSFLARNEQFF
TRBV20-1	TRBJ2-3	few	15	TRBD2	TGCAGTGCGCACTCCGGGACTAGCGGTACAGATACGCAGTATTTT	CSAHSGTSGTDTQYF
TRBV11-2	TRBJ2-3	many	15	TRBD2	TGTGCCAGCAGCTTAGTACTAGCGGGAGAAGATACGCAGTATTTT	CASSLVLAGEDTQYF
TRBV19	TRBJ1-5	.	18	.	TGTGCCAGTAGTCGAGAGGGACATAGGGGCGGGGGCAATCAGCCCCAGCATTTT	CASSREGHRGGGNQPQHF
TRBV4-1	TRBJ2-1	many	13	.	TGCGCCAGCAGCCAAGTCAGCGTCAATGAGCAGTTCTTC	CASSQVSVNEQFF
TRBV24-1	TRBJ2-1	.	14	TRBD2	TGTGCCACCAGTGATCCCGGGACTAGAGGTGAGCAGTTCTTC	CATSDPGTRGEQFF